Listed below are T cell receptor beta chains from one sample, sequenced in a study of blood T cell repertoires in COVID-19. The data were produced by immunoSEQ multiplex PCR, yet TCRdb's version contains in-frame clones alone and is incomplete. The sample includes around 220,000 clones, over 75% seen only once; the top ten take 2% to 2.5%. The sample consisted of peripheral blood. These receptors all stem from a woman aged 40 to 49 who had recovered from COVID-19. Each CDR3 is given without its conserved first and last residue. D genes are given only for firm matches.

-,TRBJ2-1,TRBV7-6,ASSLREASRISPSNEQF
TRBD1,TRBJ2-7,TRBV24-1,ATSDAQGASYEQY
TRBD2,TRBJ2-5,TRBV6-2/TRBV6-3,ASSYSRASGRVETQY
-,TRBJ2-1,TRBV6-2/TRBV6-3,ASSYPKPYRGADFEQF
-,TRBJ1-2,TRBV5-6,ASSFLGDIYGYT
-,TRBJ2-5,TRBV5-1,ASSFSGNQETQY
TRBD1,TRBJ2-7,TRBV6-5,ASSYSWTGTYEQY
TRBD1,TRBJ2-7,TRBV27,ASRLGQGPLYEQY
-,TRBJ2-7,TRBV5-8,ASSSYGGGPYEQY
-,TRBJ1-5,TRBV5-1,ASRPDIGNQPQH
TRBD2,TRBJ2-7,TRBV15,ATSSGLADYYEQY
TRBD1,TRBJ2-1,TRBV5-1,ASSWTGSYNEQF
TRBD2,TRBJ2-7,TRBV6-6,ASRPGTTASYEQY
TRBD2,TRBJ2-3,TRBV11-3,ASSRSGDTDTQY
-,TRBJ2-7,TRBV7-9,ASSLYVDEQY
-,TRBJ1-1,TRBV21-1,AGANTEAF
TRBD2,TRBJ2-3,TRBV19,ASSMRLAGVVGTDTQY
TRBD1,TRBJ2-2,TRBV5-1,ASSLADRDLF
TRBD2,TRBJ2-1,TRBV7-2,ASSLAGGYNEQF
-,TRBJ2-3,TRBV7-2,ASSLNWRGRRDTQY
TRBD2,TRBJ2-1,TRBV6-2/TRBV6-3,ASSSLPGVAGDNEQF
TRBD1,TRBJ1-4,TRBV3-1/TRBV3-2,ASSPNSGQEEKLF
TRBD2,TRBJ2-1,TRBV11-2,ASSLVIFLAGATNNEQF
-,TRBJ1-6,TRBV4-2,ASSQGGKNSPLH
-,TRBJ1-6,TRBV27,ASSLSPFSSYNSPLH
-,TRBJ1-1,TRBV6-5,ASRQELNTEAF
-,TRBJ2-6,TRBV9,ASSGGTTGANVLT
-,TRBJ1-5,TRBV28,ASNRQTSNQPQH